This T cell receptor (beta chain) was captured in a study of shared clonotypes between healthy human individuals. About the research overall: Three plates each covered CD4 naive and memory; CD8 naive two, CD8 memory one. Study-wide points: Generation probability values for non-shared clonotypes were lower than those for clonotypes shared by all four donors. Approximately 4.6% of naive CD4 clonotypes were common to a handful of donors.

Assay execution took place at the deep level. Assay used: immunoSEQ multiplex PCR; TCRdb lists only in-frame clones, some missing. The table has roughly 2.2 million clones, about nine tenths seen once. After removal of 6 bases from V and 11 bases from J, the junction contained 16 bases not matched to a gene. Germline lookup yields CDR1 MDHEN and CDR2 SYDVKM. The CDR3 consists of 15 residues. Concerning this clone: Its antigen is still unknown.

Sequencing was performed on naive CD4+ T cells from PBMCs. Documented subset: CD45RA+ positively selected. The TCR sequence derives from a man younger than 35 in good health. Some clones in this sample may be carry-over from other donors' samples. The chain combines TRBV28 with TRBJ2-1, with 7 positions matching TRBD2. The chain's CDR3 is CASSPGGAGVKQQFF. Here the CDR3 DNA reads TGTGCCAGCAGCCCGGGAGGCGCGGGAGTAAAGCAGCAGTTCTTC.